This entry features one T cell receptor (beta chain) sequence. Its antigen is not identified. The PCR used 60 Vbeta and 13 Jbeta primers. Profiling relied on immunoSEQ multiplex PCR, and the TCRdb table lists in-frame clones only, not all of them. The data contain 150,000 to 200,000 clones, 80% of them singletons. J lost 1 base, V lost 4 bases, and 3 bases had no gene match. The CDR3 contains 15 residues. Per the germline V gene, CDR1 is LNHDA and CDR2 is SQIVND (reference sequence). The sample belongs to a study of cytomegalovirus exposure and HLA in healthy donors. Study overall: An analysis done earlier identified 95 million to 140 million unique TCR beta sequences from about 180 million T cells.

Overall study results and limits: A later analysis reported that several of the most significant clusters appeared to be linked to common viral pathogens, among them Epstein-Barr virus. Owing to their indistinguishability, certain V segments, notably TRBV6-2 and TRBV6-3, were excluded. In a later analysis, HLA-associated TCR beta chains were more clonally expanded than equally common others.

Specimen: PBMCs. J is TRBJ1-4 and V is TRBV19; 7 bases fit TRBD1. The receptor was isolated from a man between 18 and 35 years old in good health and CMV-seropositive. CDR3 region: CASSNRGLTNEKLFF. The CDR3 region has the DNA TGTGCCAGTAGTAACAGGGGTTTAACTAATGAAAAACTGTTTTTT.